The clone carrying this T cell receptor (beta chain) was recorded once. This sample was included in a study of OX40 agonist ivuxolimab in advanced cancers. Study context: An anti-OX40 (CD134) antibody with agonistic activity, ivuxolimab, was administered to patients. One hepatocellular carcinoma and a couple of cutaneous melanoma patients partially responded. The mean age was roughly 60 years, ranging from 23 to 79, with around four fifths of participants male.

The CDR3 is made up of 14 amino acids. Germline CDR1 and CDR2: SEHNR and FQNEAQ (reference sequence). The ends were cut back, 0 bases at V and 0 bases at J, with 5 bases in the middle. TCRdb's table, derived via immunoSEQ multiplex PCR, lists solely in-frame clones and lacks some. The profile shows 42,000 or so clones, approximately 86% of them singletons. The clonotype was recovered from an adult with an advanced solid tumor such as melanoma, head and neck, liver or kidney cancer. Sequenced material: CD4+ or CD8+ T cells sorted from blood, taken in a trial of the OX40 agonist ivuxolimab. This rearrangement joins TRBV7-9 to TRBJ2-5, with D unresolved. The CDR3: CASSLAGYQETQYF. Written as DNA, the CDR3 is TGTGCCAGCAGCTTAGCGGGGTACCAAGAGACCCAGTACTTC.